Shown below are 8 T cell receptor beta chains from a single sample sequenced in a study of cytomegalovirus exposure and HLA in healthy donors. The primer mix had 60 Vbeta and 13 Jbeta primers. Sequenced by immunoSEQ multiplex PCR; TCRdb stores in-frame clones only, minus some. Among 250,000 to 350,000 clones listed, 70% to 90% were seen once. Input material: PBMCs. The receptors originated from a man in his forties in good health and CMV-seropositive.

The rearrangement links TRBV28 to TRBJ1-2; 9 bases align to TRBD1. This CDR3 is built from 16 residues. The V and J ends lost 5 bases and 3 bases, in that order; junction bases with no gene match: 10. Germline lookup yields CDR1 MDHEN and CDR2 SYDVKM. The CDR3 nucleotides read TGTGCCAGCAGTCTCCCGACAGGGGGAGGTGACTATGGCTACACCTTC. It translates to CASSLPTGGGDYGYTF.

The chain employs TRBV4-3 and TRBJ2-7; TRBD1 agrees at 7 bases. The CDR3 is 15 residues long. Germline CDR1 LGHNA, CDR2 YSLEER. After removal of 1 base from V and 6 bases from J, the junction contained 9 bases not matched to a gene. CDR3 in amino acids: CASSQVSTGLGEQYF. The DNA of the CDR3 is TGCGCCAGCAGCCAAGTTTCGACAGGGCTAGGCGAGCAGTACTTC.

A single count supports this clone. DNA of the CDR3: TGTGCCAGCGGGGCGGACCCCTACGAGCAGTACTTC. This gives the protein CASGADPYEQYF. This sequence joins TRBV7-2 and TRBJ2-7, with D maybe TRBD1 (5 bases). The V gene's germline CDR1 is SGHTA and CDR2 FQGNSA. The V end was cut by 8 bases, the J end by 2 bases, with 10 bases between. CDR3 length: 12 amino acids.

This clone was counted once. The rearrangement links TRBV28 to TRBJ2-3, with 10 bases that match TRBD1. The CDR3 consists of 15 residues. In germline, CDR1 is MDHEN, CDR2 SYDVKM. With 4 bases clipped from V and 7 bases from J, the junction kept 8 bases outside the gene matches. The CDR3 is CASSSAGQGPYTQYF. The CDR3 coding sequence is TGTGCCAGCAGTTCCGCGGGACAGGGGCCGTATACGCAGTATTTT.

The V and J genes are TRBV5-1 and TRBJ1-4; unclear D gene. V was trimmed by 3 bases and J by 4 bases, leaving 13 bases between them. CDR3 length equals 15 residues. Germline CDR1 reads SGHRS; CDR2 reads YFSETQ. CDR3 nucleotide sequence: TGCGCCAGCAGCTCCACCGGAGGACGTAATGAAAAACTGTTTTTT. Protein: CASSSTGGRNEKLFF.

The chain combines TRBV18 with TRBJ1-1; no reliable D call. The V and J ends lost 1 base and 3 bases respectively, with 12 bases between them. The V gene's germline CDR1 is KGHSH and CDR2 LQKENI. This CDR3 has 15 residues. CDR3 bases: TGTGCCAGCTCACCACTTAAGGGAGCGGACACTGAAGCTTTCTTT. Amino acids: CASSPLKGADTEAFF.

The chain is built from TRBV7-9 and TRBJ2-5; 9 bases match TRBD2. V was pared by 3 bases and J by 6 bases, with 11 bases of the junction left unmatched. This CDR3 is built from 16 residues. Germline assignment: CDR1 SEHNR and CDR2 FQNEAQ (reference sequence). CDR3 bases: TGTGCCAGCAGCTTGGAGGTAGCGGGAGCGGCGAAGACCCAGTACTTC. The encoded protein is CASSLEVAGAAKTQYF.

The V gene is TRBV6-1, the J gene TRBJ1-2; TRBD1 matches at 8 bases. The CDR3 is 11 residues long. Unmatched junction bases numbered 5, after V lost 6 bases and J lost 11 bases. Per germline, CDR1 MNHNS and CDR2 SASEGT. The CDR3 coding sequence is TGTGCCAGCAGCGGGACAGGCCCTTACACCTTC. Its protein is CASSGTGPYTF.